Shown below are 23 T cell receptor beta chains from a single sample sequenced in a study of T cells expressing NK-cell markers (dated by TCRdb to the early 2020s). The library was built by means of 5' RACE. For sequencing, an Illumina HiSeq 2000 was employed. TCRdb reprocessed the public reads and reports one entry per CDR3 protein sequence, without DNA. The table held for this sample gives roughly 180,000 distinct CDR3 sequences. In total, the top ten clones hold about 18% of the sample. The sample consisted of blood T cells: a sorted CD56 or NKG2C T cell subset, CD4+ or CD8+ T cells, or bulk PBMC T cells (not recorded which). The receptor set was obtained from a woman aged 18 to 69 in good health.

This rearrangement joins TRBV5-1 to TRBJ2-2; the D call from TCRdb, TRBD2, cannot be confirmed without DNA. CDR3 length: 15 amino acids. Germline CDR1 reads SGHRS; CDR2 reads YFSETQ. CDR3 loop: CASSEGTTNTGELFF.

This rearrangement joins TRBV5-1 to TRBJ1-2; TCRdb names TRBD1, which stays unverified in the absence of DNA. The CDR3 covers 15 residues. Germline-derived CDR1 and CDR2 are SGHRS and YFSETQ. This CDR3 is CASSLARPADYGYTF.

The V call is TRBV6-2 or TRBV6-3, the J call TRBJ2-3. The V gene's germline CDR1 is MNHEY and CDR2 SVGEGT. The CDR3 consists of 12 residues. The chain's CDR3 is CASRVFAGTQYF.

The chain recombines TRBV5-1 with TRBJ2-2. Germline CDR1 SGHRS, CDR2 YFSETQ. The CDR3 has 15 amino acids. The CDR3: CASSLVSGRTGELFF. Variable domain in full (rest from reference TRBV5-1 and TRBJ2-2): KAGVTQTPRYLIKTRGQQVTLSCSPISGHRSVSWYQQTPGQGLQFLFEYFSETQRNKGNFPGRFSGRQFSNSRSEMNVSTLELGDSALYLCASSLVSGRTGELFFGEGSRLTVL.

This chain joins TRBV9 and TRBJ1-1. The germline CDR1 and CDR2 sequences are SGDLS and YYNGEE. The CDR3 length is 15 residues. The CDR3 sequence: CASSVDSDMNTEAFF.

This chain links TRBV7-9 with TRBJ2-1; TCRdb picks TRBD1, but there is no DNA to check that call. CDR1 and CDR2 (germline): SEHNR, FQNEAQ (reference sequence). This CDR3 has 16 residues. The CDR3 protein is CASSPWGQGGYNEQFF.

The V and J genes are TRBV28 and TRBJ2-7; TCRdb's assignment of TRBD1 cannot be checked, as there is no DNA. The length of the CDR3 is 12 residues. Per germline, CDR1 MDHEN and CDR2 SYDVKM. The CDR3 sequence is CASSLQGFEQYF. The full variable domain, rest sourced from reference TRBV28 and TRBJ2-7, is DVKVTQSSRYLVKRTGEKVFLECVQDMDHENMFWYRQDPGLGLRLIYFSYDVKMKEKGDIPEGYSVSREKKERFSLILESASTNQTSMYLCASSLQGFEQYFGPGTRLTVT.

The V and J genes are TRBV20-1 and TRBJ2-1; TCRdb's D call, TRBD2, is unchecked because there is no DNA. Germline values: CDR1 DFQATT, CDR2 SNEGSKA (reference sequence). CDR3 length: 14 amino acids. CDR3 in amino acids: CSAPRLAGVNEQFF.

J is TRBJ2-1 and V is TRBV29-1; the TRBD2 assignment by TCRdb is unverifiable without DNA. Germline-derived CDR1 and CDR2 are SQVTM and ANQGSEA. The CDR3 is 13 amino acids. The CDR3 spells CSASGGRGNEQFF.

This CDR3 reads CASSYSGNEQFF. The rearrangement joins TRBV6-2 or TRBV6-3 to TRBJ2-1. CDR3 length: 12 residues. Looked up from germline, CDR1 is MNHEY and CDR2 is SVGEGT.

The chain links TRBV6-1 to TRBJ1-3. In germline, CDR1 is MNHNS, CDR2 SASEGT. The CDR3 is 15 amino acids. The CDR3 here is CASTIAFLPGNTIYF.

The V and J genes are TRBV7-8 and TRBJ1-2; the D gene TCRdb calls, TRBD1, cannot be checked with no DNA. CDR1 is SGHVS, CDR2 FQNEAQ, per germline. This CDR3 has 16 amino acids. CDR3 in amino acids: CASSLAGRTVYYGYTF. Full variable domain (rest looked up from reference TRBV7-8 and TRBJ1-2): GAGVSQSPRYKVAKRGQDVALRCDPISGHVSLFWYQQALGQGPEFLTYFQNEAQLDKSGLPSDRFFAERPEGSVSTLKIQRTQQEDSAVYLCASSLAGRTVYYGYTFGSGTRLTVV.

The rearrangement joins TRBV5-6 to TRBJ2-7; with no DNA, the TCRdb D assignment of TRBD2 cannot be verified. Germline V gene data show CDR1 as SGHDT and CDR2 as YYEEEE. The CDR3 runs to 15 residues. The CDR3: CASRIGALLGYEQYF.

The rearrangement joins TRBV5-1 to TRBJ2-3; the TCRdb call, TRBD2, lacks DNA for checking. Germline V gene lookup returns CDR1 SGHRS and CDR2 YFSETQ. This CDR3 region has 16 residues. The CDR3 region is CASSLVLAGGTDTQYF.

CDR3 sequence: CASSGALGKNIQYF. The rearrangement links TRBV5-1 to TRBJ2-4. There are 14 residues in the CDR3. Germline V gene sequence: CDR1 SGHRS, CDR2 YFSETQ.

V usage is TRBV7-3 and J usage is TRBJ2-7; TCRdb names TRBD1, which stays unverified in the absence of DNA. The CDR3 runs 16 residues. The germline V gene has CDR1 SGHTA and CDR2 FQGTGA. This CDR3 is CASSPAGTSEPYEQYF. Together with reference TRBV7-3 and TRBJ2-7, the CDR3 gives the full variable domain: GAGVSQTPSNKVTEKGKYVELRCDPISGHTALYWYRQSLGQGPEFLIYFQGTGAADDSGLPNDRFFAVRPEGSVSTLKIQRTERGDSAVYLCASSPAGTSEPYEQYFGPGTRLTVT.

The chain uses TRBV5-1 and TRBJ2-1. In germline, CDR1 is SGHRS, CDR2 YFSETQ. The CDR3 sequence is 15 residues long. CDR3 protein: CASSLAPYSYNEQFF. Together with reference TRBV5-1 and TRBJ2-1, the CDR3 gives the full variable domain: KAGVTQTPRYLIKTRGQQVTLSCSPISGHRSVSWYQQTPGQGLQFLFEYFSETQRNKGNFPGRFSGRQFSNSRSEMNVSTLELGDSALYLCASSLAPYSYNEQFFGPGTRLTVL.

This chain links TRBV4-1 with TRBJ2-5; TCRdb returns TRBD2, unconfirmable since there is no DNA. CDR3 length: 16 amino acids. Germline V gene lookup returns CDR1 MGHRA and CDR2 YSYEKL. Here the CDR3 reads CASSLGRAGVGETQYF.

The V gene is TRBV20-1, the J gene TRBJ1-2. CDR1 DFQATT and CDR2 SNEGSKA come from the germline V gene (reference sequence). The CDR3 spans 11 residues. The CDR3 sequence is CSASTVYGYTF.

The genes are TRBV18 and TRBJ2-1; TCRdb gives TRBD1 as the D gene, but with no DNA this cannot be confirmed. The CDR3 runs to 15 residues. Germline V gene data show CDR1 as KGHSH and CDR2 as LQKENI. CDR3 amino acids: CASSQGTRGLGEQFF.

The chain uses TRBV28 and TRBJ2-2; TCRdb reports TRBD2, a call that lacks DNA to check it against. Germline V gene lookup returns CDR1 MDHEN and CDR2 SYDVKM. CDR3 length: 15 residues. CDR3: CASSRTTEHTGELFF.

This chain connects TRBV6-1 to TRBJ2-7; TCRdb selects TRBD1, and the lack of DNA leaves this call unchecked. The CDR3 covers 14 residues. The germline gives CDR1 MNHNS, CDR2 SASEGT. CDR3 region: CASSDQGSSYEQYF.

This chain uses TRBV5-1 with TRBJ1-4; TCRdb lists TRBD1, though no DNA is available to test this call. The V gene's germline CDR1 is SGHRS and CDR2 YFSETQ. The CDR3 runs 15 residues. CDR3 protein: CASSPLGTGKEKLFF. Filled out from reference TRBV5-1 and TRBJ1-4, the complete variable domain reads KAGVTQTPRYLIKTRGQQVTLSCSPISGHRSVSWYQQTPGQGLQFLFEYFSETQRNKGNFPGRFSGRQFSNSRSEMNVSTLELGDSALYLCASSPLGTGKEKLFFGSGTQLSVL.